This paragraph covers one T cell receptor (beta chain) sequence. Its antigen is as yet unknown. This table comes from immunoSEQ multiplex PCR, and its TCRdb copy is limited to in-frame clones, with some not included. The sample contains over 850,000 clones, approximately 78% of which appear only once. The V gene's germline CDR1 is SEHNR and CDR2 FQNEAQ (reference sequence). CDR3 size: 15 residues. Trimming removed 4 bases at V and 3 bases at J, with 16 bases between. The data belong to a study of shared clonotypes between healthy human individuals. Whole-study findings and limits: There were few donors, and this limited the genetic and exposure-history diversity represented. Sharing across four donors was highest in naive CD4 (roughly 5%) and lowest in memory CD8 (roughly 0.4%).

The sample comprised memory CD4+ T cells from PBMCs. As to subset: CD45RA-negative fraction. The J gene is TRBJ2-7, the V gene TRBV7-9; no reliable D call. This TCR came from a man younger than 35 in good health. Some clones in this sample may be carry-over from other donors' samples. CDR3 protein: CASSSAVSWGYEQYF. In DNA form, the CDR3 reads TGTGCCAGCAGCTCGGCCGTGAGTTGGGGCTACGAGCAGTACTTC.